This TCR beta chain was recorded in a study of cytomegalovirus exposure and HLA in healthy donors. In germline, CDR1 is SGDLS, CDR2 YYNGEE. This CDR3 is 15 amino acids long. Primers: 60 Vbeta forward and 13 Jbeta reverse. Clones were sequenced by immunoSEQ multiplex PCR, and TCRdb holds only the in-frame ones, with some missing. Seen here are approximately 110,000 clones, 77% observed once, and the top ten hold 3.5% to 4.5%. Comments on this clone: The target antigen is unknown.

Study observations and caveats: Cytomegalovirus association was listed for 164 TCR beta chains. Some segments of the V type, notably TRBV6-2 and TRBV6-3, were excluded as indistinguishable.

Specimen: PBMCs. V usage is TRBV9 and J usage is TRBJ2-5; 14 positions agree with TRBD2. The DNA end lines up better with TRBJ2-7; the J call may be wrong. This receptor was obtained from a human donor in good health. The CDR3 loop is CASSLGLAGVHEQYF. As DNA, the CDR3 is TGTGCCAGCAGCTTGGGACTAGCGGGAGTTCACGAGCAGTACTTC.